This TCR beta chain was profiled in a study of blood T cell repertoires in COVID-19 (dated by TCRdb to the early 2020s). With regard to the full study: Samples from collaborators originated in the United States, Italy and Spain and spanned both the acute and convalescent phases of COVID-19. Where available, HLA class I and class II types were obtained from metadata supplied by the sample provider rather than from assay-based typing. A de-identified subject ID, COVID-19 status, age in years and sex were almost always included in the sample metadata. A freely available public database, intended as a resource for researchers studying the immune response to SARS-CoV-2, is where the repertoires were released. The prospective study material was composed of cDNA or gDNA derived from T cells, B-cell-depleted T cells, or PBMCs. The dataset comprised deeply sampled blood TCRbeta repertoires from subjects exposed to, actively infected with, or recovered from COVID-19. Samples came from the ongoing ImmuneRACE study (first 160 participants) plus 1,254 subjects from 6 global collaborators.

Regarding this clone: Its antigen is still unknown. The input lacks base qualities; no much larger clone sits a single base away.

As encoded in the germline V gene, CDR1 is SNHLY while CDR2 is FYNNEI. From cysteine to phenylalanine, the CDR3 is 13 amino acids long. The only DNA kept is the CDR3, 39 bases in frame from the first base. Trimming costs V 3 bases and J 7 bases, and their ends lie 9 bases apart. Whole blood was collected in K2EDTA tubes by collaborating institutions according to the institutions' own protocols. For TCRbeta analysis, collaborators shipped samples as frozen whole blood, isolated PBMCs, or DNA extracted from either of those sample types. The immunoSEQ Assay, a bias-controlled multiplex PCR, was used to amplify TCRbeta CDR3 regions from genomic DNA. The authors' pipeline ran thus. Within the assay, amplification of reference gene primers was used to estimate how many nucleated cells each sample contained. To quantify the absolute abundance of each unique TCRbeta CDR3 rearrangement, sequence reads were collapsed and filtered. For each sample, productive Simpson clonality was calculated as the square root of Simpson's diversity index over productive rearrangements. The clones in this table, taken by TCRdb from immuneACCESS, are in-frame only. Not every clone is retained; where verified, under half of the shortfall comes from an unresolved V gene, and the cause of the rest is unknown. The V and J calls and the clone size are those of that table, but D and trimming were determined from the DNA. This sample holds some 87,000 clones; more than 75% were observed only once. The ten largest clones capture about a sixth of the sample.

Points the paper makes about the study in general: How much clinical and demographic metadata was included differed by source and by participant, and the metadata was provided uncurated.

This sequence was found in a human donor in a cohort sampled during active COVID-19. Rearrangement joined TRBV2 to TRBJ2-2, with a tentative D gene TRBD1 over 5 matching bases. What was sequenced was peripheral blood. In nucleotides, the sequence is TGTGCCAGCAGTGATTCAGGGCGCGGGGAGCTGTTTTTT. Its protein is CASSDSGRGELFF.